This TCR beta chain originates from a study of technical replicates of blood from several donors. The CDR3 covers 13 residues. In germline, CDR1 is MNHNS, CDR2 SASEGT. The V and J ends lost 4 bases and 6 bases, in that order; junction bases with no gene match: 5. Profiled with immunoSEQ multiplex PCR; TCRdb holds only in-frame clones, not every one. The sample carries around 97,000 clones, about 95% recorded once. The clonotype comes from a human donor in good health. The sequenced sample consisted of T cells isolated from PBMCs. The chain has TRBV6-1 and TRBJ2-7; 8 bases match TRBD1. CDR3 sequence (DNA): TGTGCCAGCAGTGGACAGGGGATGGGCGAGCAGTACTTC. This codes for CASSGQGMGEQYF.